The 15 T cell receptor beta chains reported below all come from one sample, sequenced in a study of blood T cells in healthy people across ages. Sample-barcoded 5' priming and a J-beta primer mix drove a second PCR of roughly 7 to 11 cycles. MiXCR, applied by TCRdb to the 5' RACE reads, yields one record per CDR3 protein. Among 270,000 or so distinct CDR3 sequences listed, 25% to 30% were seen once. Sequencing used blood. The receptor source for this set is a woman between 65 and 79 years old in good health.

This clonotype was found many times. The rearrangement uses TRBV20-1 and TRBJ2-7; tentative D call: TRBD2 (5 bases). V was cut by 1 base and J by 0 bases, with 10 bases left in between. CDR1 is DFQATT and CDR2 is SNEGSKA in the germline V gene (reference sequence). This CDR3 is 14 amino acids long. The CDR3 is CSARVGKASYEQYF. CDR3 nucleotide sequence: TGCAGTGCTAGAGTCGGGAAGGCCTCCTACGAGCAGTACTTC.

CDR3 DNA sequence: TGTGCCAGCTCACCGGGAACAGGGGGTGATGAGCAGTTCTTC. This encodes CASSPGTGGDEQFF. The chain has TRBV18 and TRBJ2-1, with TRBD1 matching over 8 bases. V lost 3 bases to trimming and J lost 8 bases; unmatched junction nucleotides: 6. This CDR3 is built from 14 residues. Per germline, CDR1 KGHSH and CDR2 LQKENI.

This chain joins TRBV5-1 and TRBJ2-3; TRBD2 matches 12 bases. Germline V gene data show CDR1 as SGHRS and CDR2 as YFSETQ. The junction had 4 bases not matched to a gene; V was cut back by 5 bases and J by 6 bases. This CDR3 spans 14 amino acids. CDR3 DNA sequence: TGCGCCAGCAGGACTAGCGGGAGTGGTGATACGCAGTATTTT. Translation: CASRTSGSGDTQYF.

Ten or more counts support this clonotype. The CDR3 spells CASSLSTGLMNTEAFF. The CDR3 DNA reads as TGCGCCAGCAGCCTATCAACGGGACTCATGAACACTGAAGCTTTCTTT. The chain employs TRBV5-1 and TRBJ1-1; tentative D call: TRBD1 (5 bases). V was cut by 4 bases and J by 0 bases, with 16 bases left in between. CDR1 and CDR2 (germline): SGHRS, YFSETQ. The CDR3 consists of 16 residues.

Details on this clonotype: The conserved final phenylalanine or tryptophan is absent from the CDR3, which likely points to a read error. The chain combines TRBV6-5 with TRBJ2-3, with TRBD2 matching 9 bases. After removal of 4 bases from V and 0 bases from J, the junction contained 5 bases not matched to a gene. CDR1 is MNHEY, CDR2 SVGAGI, per germline. The CDR3 loop spans 16 amino acids. The CDR3 DNA reads TGTGCCAGCAGTTCCCTAGCGGGAACGAGCACAGATACGCAGTATTCT. This encodes CASSSLAGTSTDTQYS.

The chain carries TRBV11-2 and TRBJ2-1; D may be TRBD2 (5 bases). The DNA end lines up better with TRBJ2-7; the J call may be wrong. The CDR3 extends over 15 amino acids. Germline-derived CDR1 and CDR2 are SGHAT and FQNNGV. The CDR3, as DNA: TGTGCCAGCAGCTTAGATAGAGGGAGCCCCTACGAGCAGTACTTC. Residues: CASSLDRGSPYEQYF.

The CDR3 DNA is TGTGCCAGCAGCTTGATCAGCCTCAATTACGAGCAGTACTTC. Its translation: CASSLISLNYEQYF. The rearrangement uses TRBV5-6 and TRBJ2-7; D remains ambiguous. The CDR3 is 14 amino acids. Germline V gene sequence: CDR1 SGHDT, CDR2 YYEEEE. V lost 1 base and J lost 4, with 12 bases in between.

This clonotype was counted only a few times. This rearrangement joins TRBV6-2 or TRBV6-3 to TRBJ2-5, with D tentatively TRBD1 (6 bases). The CDR3 is 14 amino acids. The V and J ends lost 2 bases and 3 bases respectively, with 10 bases between them. Germline V gene data show CDR1 as MNHEY and CDR2 as SVGEGT. The CDR3 DNA reads TGTGCCAGCAGTTACCTGGGACAAAAAGAGACCCAGTACTTC. It yields the protein CASSYLGQKETQYF.

The V gene is TRBV20-1, the J gene TRBJ2-7; TRBD1 aligns across 7 bases. The CDR3 runs to 15 residues. Germline V lookup: CDR1 DFQATT, CDR2 SNEGSKA (reference sequence). V shed 0 bases, J shed 7 bases, and the junction held 12 bases outside the gene matches. CDR3 sequence (DNA): TGCAGTGCTAGAGATCAAGGGACAGACCCTAGGGAGCAGTACGTC. As protein: CSARDQGTDPREQYV.

This clonotype was counted a few times. The V gene is TRBV12-3 or TRBV12-4, the J gene TRBJ2-5; D might be TRBD2 (6 bases). The DNA end lines up better with TRBJ2-1; the J call may be wrong. The CDR3 length is 14 residues. CDR3 amino acids: CASSPFRSGNEQFF. In DNA, the CDR3 is TGTGCCAGCAGCCCGTTTAGGAGCGGGAATGAGCAGTTCTTC.

This clonotype was found a few times. The chain is built from TRBV2 and TRBJ1-3; the D is unclear. From germline, CDR1 is SNHLY and CDR2 FYNNEI. The CDR3 has 14 amino acids. V dropped 6 bases and J dropped 2 bases, with 11 bases sitting between them. The CDR3 bases are TGTGCCAGCAGCGAGCTTAGTGCTGGAAACACCATATATTTT. Residues: CASSELSAGNTIYF.

This clonotype was observed at least ten times. The gene calls are TRBV12-3 or TRBV12-4 and TRBJ2-1; 7 bases map to TRBD2. This CDR3 is built from 13 residues. The junction had 5 bases not matched to a gene; V was cut back by 3 bases and J by 9 bases. CDR3 nucleotides: TGTGCCAGCAGTTTCGGCGGGAGTGGTGAGCAGTTCTTC. Protein product: CASSFGGSGEQFF.

This clonotype occurred many times. This chain's CDR3 is CSARTGIEQFF. CDR3 DNA: TGCAGCGCGCGTACAGGGATTGAGCAGTTCTTC. The chain carries TRBV29-1 and TRBJ2-1, with a weak D call TRBD1 (6 bases). The CDR3 runs 11 residues. Trimming pared 7 bases from V and 9 bases from J, leaving 13 bases between. Germline V gives CDR1 SQVTM, CDR2 ANQGSEA.

V gene TRBV7-9 combines with J gene TRBJ2-1; D not resolved. The DNA end is more similar to TRBJ2-7, so the J call may be wrong. The CDR3 has 13 amino acids. Germline-derived CDR1 and CDR2 are SEHNR and FQNEAQ (reference sequence). CDR3 in amino acids: CASSITSSYEQYF. The CDR3 bases are TGTGCCAGCAGCATCACCTCTAGTTACGAGCAGTACTTC.

This chain links TRBV2 with TRBJ2-5; D may be TRBD1 or TRBD2 (5 bases each). The DNA end favors TRBJ2-1, so the J call may be wrong. Germline CDR1 and CDR2: SNHLY and FYNNEI. The CDR3 loop spans 15 amino acids. In DNA, the CDR3 is TGTGCCAGCAGTCTGGGACCGGCGACCTACAATGAGCAGTTCTTC. Translating it yields CASSLGPATYNEQFF.